Sequencing of this T cell receptor (beta chain) was carried out in a study of control samples from healthy donors and cancer patients (dated by TCRdb to 2020 to 2021). For this clone: There is no known antigen for this receptor. The record has no base qualities; no much larger clone is one base away.

The library relied on the immunoSEQ multiplex PCR assay. TCRdb limited this immuneACCESS table to in-frame rearrangements with V and J called. A share of clones is missing; checked studies link under half to unresolved V genes, and the rest is unexplained. The sample table records roughly 86,000 clones; over 85% of these occur just once. The leading ten clones occupy roughly 1.5% of the sample. The CDR3 contains 13 residues, cysteine and phenylalanine counted. The retained sequence is limited to the CDR3, 39 bases, with the frame set at the first base. Relative to germline, V is 1 base shorter and J is 7 bases shorter, with 8 bases between their ends.

This receptor was identified in a woman in her 30s in good health. The chain links TRBV12-3 or TRBV12-4 with TRBJ1-5, with the D gene not clear enough to name. The sequenced material came from blood. Here the CDR3 is given as CASSLGQSQPQHF. The base sequence is TGTGCCAGCAGTTTAGGGCAGTCACAGCCCCAGCATTTT.